These T cell receptor beta chains were read from a single sample in a study of brain T cells in children with intractable seizures. The data were produced by immunoSEQ multiplex PCR, yet TCRdb's version contains in-frame clones alone and is incomplete. In the table there are around 100,000 clones, approximately 94% of which are singletons. Specimen: peripheral blood, collected at surgery. These receptors all stem from a boy less than two years old with hemimegalencephaly and intractable seizures. Each CDR3 is given with its conserved first and last residue. The size entry is marked missing in some rows and otherwise reads once, few, many or a size class.

v_call	j_call	clone_size	cdr3_aa
TRBV27	TRBJ2-7	-	CASSPGAGEVSYEQYF
TRBV5-1	TRBJ1-1	-	CASSLERTGGLTEAFF
TRBV18	TRBJ1-3	-	CASSPLGQGPGNTIYF
TRBV21-1	TRBJ1-2	-	CASSKGIGADTFYGYTF
TRBV6-2/TRBV6-3	TRBJ1-2	-	CASSATGVSNYGYTF
TRBV6-2/TRBV6-3	TRBJ2-7	-	CASSETDSYEQYF
TRBV5-1	TRBJ2-3	-	CASSSPFRTDTQYF
TRBV19	TRBJ2-7	-	CASSIDPQGRPRNYEQYF
TRBV27	TRBJ2-5	-	CASSLSGGRFGETQYF
TRBV2	TRBJ2-2	once	CASSEIAGPGELFF
TRBV13	TRBJ2-1	-	CASSSTGSVNEQFF
TRBV7-9	TRBJ1-1	-	CASSPPTGLYTEAFF
TRBV29-1	TRBJ2-3	-	CSVGTEADTQYF
TRBV9	TRBJ2-1	-	CASSVGPLAGSGEQFF
TRBV5-4	TRBJ2-1	-	CASSPPGLGTYNEQFF
TRBV28	TRBJ2-7	-	CASSSPGARSYEQYF
TRBV11-1	TRBJ2-3	-	CASSFGGSSTDTQYF
TRBV28	TRBJ2-7	once	CASSPTGGPYEQYF
TRBV29-1	TRBJ2-7	-	CSVEEGTSYEQYF
TRBV19	TRBJ2-7	-	CASSRPPSGGPYEQYF
TRBV11-2	TRBJ2-7	once	CASSSRGSYEQYF
TRBV10-1	TRBJ2-1	-	CASSESGLAGGDEQFF
TRBV3-1/TRBV3-2	TRBJ2-7	-	CASSQEEYEQYF
TRBV24-1	TRBJ2-2	-	CATSDPRRYTGELFF
TRBV20-1	TRBJ2-4	once	CSASLIAVETDIQYF
TRBV6-4	TRBJ2-1	-	CASSDSGSGRFDEQFF
TRBV28	TRBJ1-6	-	CASSLSGTGLNSPLHF
TRBV7-9	TRBJ1-2	-	CASSENGPNDGYTF
TRBV2	TRBJ1-6	once	CASSVGGERSPLHF
TRBV12-3/TRBV12-4	TRBJ1-1	-	CASSLMGTEAFF
TRBV5-1	TRBJ2-3	once	CASSLVSGGDTQYF